A selection of T cell receptor beta chains follows, all from one sample in a study of blood T cell repertoires in COVID-19. Here immunoSEQ multiplex PCR was the method, and the copy in TCRdb shows in-frame clones only, minus some. The table has some 200,000 clones, roughly 90% seen once. The sequenced sample was PBMCs or T cells enriched from blood (not recorded which). Every receptor here comes from a woman aged 50 to 65 in a cohort exposed to, infected with or recovered from COVID-19 (not recorded which). The CDR3 runs from the conserved cysteine through the conserved F or W. Each record gives: J gene, V gene, CDR3 protein.

>TRBJ2-3|TRBV5-4
CASSLTSGVTDTQYF
>TRBJ2-1|TRBV15
CATSSRGGASISSYNEQFF
>TRBJ1-2|TRBV18
CASSPVGRDYGYTF
>TRBJ2-1|TRBV7-9
CASSWGLIDNEQFF
>TRBJ1-2|TRBV18
CASSAWVESHYGYTF
>TRBJ2-5|TRBV10-3
CAISDPPGTSGKETQYF
>TRBJ1-2|TRBV6-5
CASSLTGSNSAIYTF
>TRBJ1-1|TRBV28
CASRITNTEAFF
>TRBJ1-1|TRBV2
CASSSQGSEAFF
>TRBJ1-1|TRBV7-2
CASSLVAGTSNTEAFF
>TRBJ1-1|TRBV2
CASSEALLDRVDTEAFF
>TRBJ2-1|TRBV2
CASSSYNEQFF
>TRBJ1-5|TRBV12-3/TRBV12-4
CASARGMGQPQHF
>TRBJ1-1|TRBV4-3
CASSQEARGYAAFF